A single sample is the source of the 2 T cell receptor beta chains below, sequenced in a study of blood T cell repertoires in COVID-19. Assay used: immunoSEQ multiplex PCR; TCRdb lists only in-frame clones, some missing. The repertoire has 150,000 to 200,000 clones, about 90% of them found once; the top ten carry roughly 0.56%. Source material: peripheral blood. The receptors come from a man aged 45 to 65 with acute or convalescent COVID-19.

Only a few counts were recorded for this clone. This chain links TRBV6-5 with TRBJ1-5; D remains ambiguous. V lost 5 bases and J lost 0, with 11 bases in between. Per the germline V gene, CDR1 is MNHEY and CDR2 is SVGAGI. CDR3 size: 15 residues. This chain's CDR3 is CASSPRRGSNQPQHF. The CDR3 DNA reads TGTGCCAGCAGTCCGCGGCGGGGTAGCAATCAGCCCCAGCATTTT.

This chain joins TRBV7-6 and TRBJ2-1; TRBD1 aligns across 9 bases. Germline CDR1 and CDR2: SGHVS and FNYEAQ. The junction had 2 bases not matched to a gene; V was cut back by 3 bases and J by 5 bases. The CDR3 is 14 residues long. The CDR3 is CASSLWTGDNEQFF. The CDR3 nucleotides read TGTGCCAGCAGCTTGTGGACAGGGGACAATGAGCAGTTCTTC.